Each of the 3 T cell receptor beta chains below was sequenced from the same sample in a study of T cell changes during pregnancy in multiple sclerosis. Clones were read by immunoSEQ multiplex PCR, and TCRdb kept only the in-frame ones, dropping some. The sample consists of approximately 45,000 clones, around nine tenths of them appearing once. The source was CD4+ T cells from peripheral blood mononuclear cells, collected in the first trimester of pregnancy. The receptors derive from a female donor with multiple sclerosis, enrolled in a pregnancy study.

The rearrangement joins TRBV10-3 to TRBJ2-5; D possibly corresponds to TRBD1 (6 bases). The germline CDR1 and CDR2 sequences are ENHRY and SYGVKD. This CDR3 has 12 amino acids. Trimming pared 11 bases from V and 2 bases from J, leaving 12 bases between. Here the CDR3 DNA reads TGTGCCGTCCGGGACACTCAAGAGACCCAGTACTTC. The encoded protein is CAVRDTQETQYF.

The J gene is TRBJ2-7, the V gene TRBV28; D is unclear. The germline V gene has CDR1 MDHEN and CDR2 SYDVKM. Trimming took off 6 bases at V and 4 bases at J, with 10 bases between the two ends. The CDR3 has 12 residues. The CDR3 DNA follows: TGTGCCAGCAGGGGCACCTGGTACGAGCAGTACTTC. Encoded protein: CASRGTWYEQYF.

J is TRBJ2-7 and V is TRBV5-1; D possibly corresponds to TRBD1 (6 bases). Germline V gene lookup returns CDR1 SGHRS and CDR2 YFSETQ. CDR3 length: 14 amino acids. V was pared by 0 bases and J by 6 bases, with 13 bases between. This chain's CDR3 is CASSLASRGGEQYF. Here the CDR3 DNA reads TGCGCCAGCAGCTTGGCGTCCAGGGGCGGCGAGCAGTACTTC.